This T cell receptor (beta chain) originates from a study of T cells in Graves' hyperthyroidism and ophthalmopathy. General study results and limits: Within blood appeared most thyroid clonotypes that had expanded above 0.001. Patients with ophthalmopathy were separated from those with stable hyperthyroidism by a 13 V-J model.

The CDR3 regions of TCR beta were amplified from RNA transcripts. The HTBI primer set drove a first-round RT-PCR of the TCR CDR3. MiXCR, applied by TCRdb to the multiplex PCR reads, yields one record per CDR3 protein. Here the sample spans approximately 590,000 distinct CDR3 sequences, around a sixth being singletons. Stable disease denoted Graves' hyperthyroidism without ophthalmopathy progression within 18 months. Fresh 10 ml peripheral blood yielded PBMCs. This clonotype was seen at least ten times. Its antigen remains unknown. This sequence originates from a woman aged 25 to 39 with Graves' hyperthyroidism. Sequenced sample: blood.

The CDR3 here is CASSRGWNSNQPQHF. The CDR3 DNA is TGTGCCAGCAGCCGAGGGTGGAATAGCAATCAGCCCCAGCATTTT. The genes are TRBV7-2 and TRBJ1-5; D gene uncertain. Germline CDR1 reads SGHTA; CDR2 reads FQGNSA. The CDR3 is 15 residues long. V lost 5 bases and J 0 bases, leaving 11 bases between the germline ends. The whole variable domain, filled in from reference TRBV7-2 and TRBJ1-5, reads GAGVSQSPSNKVTEKGKDVELRCDPISGHTALYWYRQSLGQGLEFLIYFQGNSAPDKSGLPSDRFSAERTGGSVSTLTIQRTQQEDSAVYLCASSRGWNSNQPQHFGDGTRLSIL.